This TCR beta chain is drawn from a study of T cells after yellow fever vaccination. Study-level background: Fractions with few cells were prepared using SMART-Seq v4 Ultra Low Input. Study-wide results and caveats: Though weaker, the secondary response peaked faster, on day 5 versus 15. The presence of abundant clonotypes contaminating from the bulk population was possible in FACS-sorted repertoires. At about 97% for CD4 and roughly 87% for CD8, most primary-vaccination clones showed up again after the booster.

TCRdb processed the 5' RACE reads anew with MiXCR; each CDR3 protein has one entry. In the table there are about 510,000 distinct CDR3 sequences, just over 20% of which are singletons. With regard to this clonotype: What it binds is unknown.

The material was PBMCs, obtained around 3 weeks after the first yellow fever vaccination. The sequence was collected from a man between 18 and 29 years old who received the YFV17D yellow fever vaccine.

CDR3 coding DNA: TGTGCCAGCAGTTCTGGGGCGGTTAGCTCCTACAATGAGCAGTTCTTC. This translates into CASSSGAVSSYNEQFF. V and J are TRBV12-3 or TRBV12-4 and TRBJ2-1; perhaps TRBD1 as D (5 bases). The ends were cut back, 4 bases at V and 0 bases at J, with 13 bases in the middle. The CDR3 spans 16 residues.